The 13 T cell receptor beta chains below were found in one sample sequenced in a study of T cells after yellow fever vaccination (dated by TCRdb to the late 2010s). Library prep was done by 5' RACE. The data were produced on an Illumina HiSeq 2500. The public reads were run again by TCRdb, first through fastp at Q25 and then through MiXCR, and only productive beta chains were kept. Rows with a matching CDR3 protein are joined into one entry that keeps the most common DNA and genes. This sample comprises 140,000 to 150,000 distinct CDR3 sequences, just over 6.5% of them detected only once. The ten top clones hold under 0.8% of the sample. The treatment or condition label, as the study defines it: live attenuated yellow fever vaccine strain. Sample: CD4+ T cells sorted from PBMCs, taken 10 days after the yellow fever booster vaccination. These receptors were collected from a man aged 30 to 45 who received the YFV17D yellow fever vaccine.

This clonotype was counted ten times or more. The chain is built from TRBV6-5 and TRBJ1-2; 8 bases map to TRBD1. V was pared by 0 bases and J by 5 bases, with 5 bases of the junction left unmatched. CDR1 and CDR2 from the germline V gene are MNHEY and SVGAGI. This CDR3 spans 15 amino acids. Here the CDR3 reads CASSYSNRGSYGYTF. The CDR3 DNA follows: TGTGCCAGCAGTTACTCCAACAGGGGGTCATATGGCTACACCTTC.

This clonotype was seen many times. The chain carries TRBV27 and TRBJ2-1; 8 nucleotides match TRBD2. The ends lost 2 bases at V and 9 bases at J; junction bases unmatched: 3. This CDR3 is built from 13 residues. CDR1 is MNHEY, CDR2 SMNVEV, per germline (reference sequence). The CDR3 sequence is CASSLAGGGEQFF. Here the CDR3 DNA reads TGTGCCAGCAGTTTAGCGGGAGGCGGTGAGCAGTTCTTC.

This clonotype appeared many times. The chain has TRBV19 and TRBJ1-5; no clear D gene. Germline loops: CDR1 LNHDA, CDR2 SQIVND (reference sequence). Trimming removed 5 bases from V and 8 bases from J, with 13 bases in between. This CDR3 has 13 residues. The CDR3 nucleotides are TGTGCCAGTAGTGAACAGCGGGGTAAGCCCCAGCATTTT. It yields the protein CASSEQRGKPQHF.

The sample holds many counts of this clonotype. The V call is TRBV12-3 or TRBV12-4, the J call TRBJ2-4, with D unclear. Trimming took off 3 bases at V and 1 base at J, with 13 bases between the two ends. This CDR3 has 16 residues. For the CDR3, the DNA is TGTGCCAGCAGTTTGTACATTCGTGGGGCCAAAAACATTCAGTACTTC. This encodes CASSLYIRGAKNIQYF.

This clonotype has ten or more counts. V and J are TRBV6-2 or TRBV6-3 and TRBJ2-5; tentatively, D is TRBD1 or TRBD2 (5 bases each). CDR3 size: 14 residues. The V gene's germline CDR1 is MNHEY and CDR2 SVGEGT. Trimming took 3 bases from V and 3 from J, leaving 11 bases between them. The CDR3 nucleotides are TGTGCCAGCAGTTATCCAGGGAGAGAAGAGACCCAGTACTTC. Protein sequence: CASSYPGREETQYF.

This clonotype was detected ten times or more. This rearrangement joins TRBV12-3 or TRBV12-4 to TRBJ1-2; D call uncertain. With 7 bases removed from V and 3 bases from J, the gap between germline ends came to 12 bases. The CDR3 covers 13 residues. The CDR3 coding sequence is TGTGCCAGCAAATTAAGGGATGACTATGGCTACACCTTC. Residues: CASKLRDDYGYTF.

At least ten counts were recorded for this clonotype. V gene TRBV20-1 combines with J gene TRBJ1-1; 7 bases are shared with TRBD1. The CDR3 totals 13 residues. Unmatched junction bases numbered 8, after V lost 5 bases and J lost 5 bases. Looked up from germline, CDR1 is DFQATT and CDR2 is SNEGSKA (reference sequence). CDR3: CSARGTVRTEAFF. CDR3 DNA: TGCAGTGCTCGCGGGACAGTACGAACTGAAGCTTTCTTT.

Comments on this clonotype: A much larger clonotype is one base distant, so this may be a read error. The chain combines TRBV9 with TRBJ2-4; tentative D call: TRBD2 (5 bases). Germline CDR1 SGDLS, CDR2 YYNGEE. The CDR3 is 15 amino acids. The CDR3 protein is CASSPGSPQENTQYF. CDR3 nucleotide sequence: TGTGCCAGCAGCCCGGGGAGCCCCCAGGAAAACACTCAGTACTTC.

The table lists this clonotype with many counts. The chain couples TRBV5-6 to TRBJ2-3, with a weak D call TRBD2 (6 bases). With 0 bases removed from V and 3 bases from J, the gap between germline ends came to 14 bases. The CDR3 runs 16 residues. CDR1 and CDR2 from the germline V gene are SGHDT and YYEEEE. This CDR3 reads CASSLAISGSTDTQYF. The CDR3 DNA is TGTGCCAGCAGCTTGGCCATTAGCGGCTCAACAGATACGCAGTATTTT.

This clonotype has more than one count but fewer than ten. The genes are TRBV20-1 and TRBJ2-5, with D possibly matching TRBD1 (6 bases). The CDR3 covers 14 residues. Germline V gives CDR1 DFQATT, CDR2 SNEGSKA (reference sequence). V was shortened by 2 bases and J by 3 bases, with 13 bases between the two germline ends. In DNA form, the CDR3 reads TGCAGTGCTAGACATATAAACAGGGAAGAGACCCAGTACTTC. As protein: CSARHINREETQYF.

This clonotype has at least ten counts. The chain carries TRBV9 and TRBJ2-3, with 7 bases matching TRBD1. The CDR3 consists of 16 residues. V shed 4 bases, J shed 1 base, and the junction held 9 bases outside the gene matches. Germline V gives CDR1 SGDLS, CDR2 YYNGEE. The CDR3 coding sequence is TGTGCCAGCAGCCTAGAGACAGGGATAGGCACAGATACGCAGTATTTT. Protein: CASSLETGIGTDTQYF.

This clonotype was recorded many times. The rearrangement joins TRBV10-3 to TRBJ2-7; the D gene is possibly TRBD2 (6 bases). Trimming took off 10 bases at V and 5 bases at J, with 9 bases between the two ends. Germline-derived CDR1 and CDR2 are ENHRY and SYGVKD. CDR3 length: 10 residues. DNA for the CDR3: TGTGCCACCCCGGGGGACGAGCAGTACTTC. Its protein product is CATPGDEQYF.

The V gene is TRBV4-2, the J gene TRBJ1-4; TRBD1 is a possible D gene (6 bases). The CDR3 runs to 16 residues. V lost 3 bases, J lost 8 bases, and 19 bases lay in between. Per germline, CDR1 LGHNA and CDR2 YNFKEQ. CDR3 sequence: CASSHSGAGAKEKLFF. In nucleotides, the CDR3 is TGTGCCAGCAGCCACTCCGGTGCAGGGGCAAAGGAAAAACTGTTTTTT.